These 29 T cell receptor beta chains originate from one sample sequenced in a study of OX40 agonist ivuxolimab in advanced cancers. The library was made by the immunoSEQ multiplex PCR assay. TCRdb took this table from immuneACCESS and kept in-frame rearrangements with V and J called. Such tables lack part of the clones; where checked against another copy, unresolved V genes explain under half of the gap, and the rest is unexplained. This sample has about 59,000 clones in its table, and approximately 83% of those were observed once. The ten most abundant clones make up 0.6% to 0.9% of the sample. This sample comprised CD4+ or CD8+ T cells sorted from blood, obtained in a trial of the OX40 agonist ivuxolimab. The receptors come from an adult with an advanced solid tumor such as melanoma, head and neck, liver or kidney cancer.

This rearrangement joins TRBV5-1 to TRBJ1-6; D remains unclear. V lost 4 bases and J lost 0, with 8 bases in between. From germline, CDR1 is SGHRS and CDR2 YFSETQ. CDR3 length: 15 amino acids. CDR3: CASSTSSSYNSPLHF. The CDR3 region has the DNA TGCGCCAGCAGCACCAGTAGCTCCTATAATTCACCCCTCCACTTT. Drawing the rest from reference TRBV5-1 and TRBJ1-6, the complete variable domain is KAGVTQTPRYLIKTRGQQVTLSCSPISGHRSVSWYQQTPGQGLQFLFEYFSETQRNKGNFPGRFSGRQFSNSRSEMNVSTLELGDSALYLCASSTSSSYNSPLHFGNGTRLTVT.

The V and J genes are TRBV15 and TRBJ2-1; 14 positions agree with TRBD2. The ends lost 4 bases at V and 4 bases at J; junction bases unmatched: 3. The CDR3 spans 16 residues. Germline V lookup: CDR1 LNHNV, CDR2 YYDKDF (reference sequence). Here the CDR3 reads CATSTWTSGGYNEQFF. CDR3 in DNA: TGTGCCACCAGCACTTGGACTAGCGGGGGGTACAATGAGCAGTTCTTC.

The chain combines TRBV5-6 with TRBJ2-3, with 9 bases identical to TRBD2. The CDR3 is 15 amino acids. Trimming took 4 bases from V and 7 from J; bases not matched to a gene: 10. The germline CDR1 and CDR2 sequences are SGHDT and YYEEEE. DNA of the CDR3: TGTGCCAGCAGCCCGGGGGCTAGCGGGACGTATACGCAGTATTTT. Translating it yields CASSPGASGTYTQYF.

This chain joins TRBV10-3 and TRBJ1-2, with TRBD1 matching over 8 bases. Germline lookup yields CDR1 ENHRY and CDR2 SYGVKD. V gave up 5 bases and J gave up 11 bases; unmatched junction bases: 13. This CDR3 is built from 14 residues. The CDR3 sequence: CAISPFPGGSSYTF. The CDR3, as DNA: TGTGCCATCAGTCCATTCCCAGGGGGCTCGTCGTACACCTTC.

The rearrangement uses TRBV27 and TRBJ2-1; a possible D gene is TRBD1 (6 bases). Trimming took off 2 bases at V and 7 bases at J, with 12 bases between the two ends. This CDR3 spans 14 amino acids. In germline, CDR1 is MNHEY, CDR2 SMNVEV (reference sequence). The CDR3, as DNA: TGTGCCAGCAGTTTACAGGGGTGGGGGAATGAGCAGTTCTTC. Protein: CASSLQGWGNEQFF.

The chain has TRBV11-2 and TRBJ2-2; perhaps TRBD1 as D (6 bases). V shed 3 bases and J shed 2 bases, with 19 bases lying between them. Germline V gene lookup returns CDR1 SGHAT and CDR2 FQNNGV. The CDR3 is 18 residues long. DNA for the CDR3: TGTGCCAGCAGCTTCGATTTACGTACAGGGCCCAACACCGGGGAGCTGTTTTTT. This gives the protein CASSFDLRTGPNTGELFF.

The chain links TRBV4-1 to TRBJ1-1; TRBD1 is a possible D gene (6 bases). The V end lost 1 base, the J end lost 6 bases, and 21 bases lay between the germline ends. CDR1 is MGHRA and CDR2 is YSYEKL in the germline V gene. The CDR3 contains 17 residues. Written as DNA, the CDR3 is TGCGCCAGCAGCCAAGGCGTGCTTCGGACAGCAGGGGCTGAAGCTTTCTTT. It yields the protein CASSQGVLRTAGAEAFF.

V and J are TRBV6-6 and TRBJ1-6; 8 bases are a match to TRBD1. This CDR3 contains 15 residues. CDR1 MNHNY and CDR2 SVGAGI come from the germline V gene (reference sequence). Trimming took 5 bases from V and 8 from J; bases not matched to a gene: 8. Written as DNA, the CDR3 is TGTGCCAGCAGTCCCACCGGGACAGGTTATTCACCCCTCCACTTT. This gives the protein CASSPTGTGYSPLHF.

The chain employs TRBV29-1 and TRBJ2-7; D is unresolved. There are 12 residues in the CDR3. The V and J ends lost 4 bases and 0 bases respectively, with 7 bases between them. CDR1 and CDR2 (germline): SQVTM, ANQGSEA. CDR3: CSVGDNSYEQYF. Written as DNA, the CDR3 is TGCAGCGTTGGCGACAACTCCTACGAGCAGTACTTC.

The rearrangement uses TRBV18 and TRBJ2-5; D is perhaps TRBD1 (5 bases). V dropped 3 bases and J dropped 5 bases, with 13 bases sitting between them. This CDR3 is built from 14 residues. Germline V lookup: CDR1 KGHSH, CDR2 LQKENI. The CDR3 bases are TGTGCCAGCTCACCGATAGGGGTTCTGGAGACCCAGTACTTC. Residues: CASSPIGVLETQYF.

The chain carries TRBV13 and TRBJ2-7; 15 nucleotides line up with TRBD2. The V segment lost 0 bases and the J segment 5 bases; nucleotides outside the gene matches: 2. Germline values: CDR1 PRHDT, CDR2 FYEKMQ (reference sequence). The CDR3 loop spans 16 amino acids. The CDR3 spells CASSLGGLAGGDEQYF. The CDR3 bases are TGTGCCAGCAGCTTAGGCGGACTAGCGGGAGGGGACGAGCAGTACTTC. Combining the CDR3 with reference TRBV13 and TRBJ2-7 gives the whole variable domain AAGVIQSPRHLIKEKRETATLKCYPIPRHDTVYWYQQGPGQDPQFLISFYEKMQSDKGSIPDRFSAQQFSDYHSELNMSSLELGDSALYFCASSLGGLAGGDEQYFGPGTRLTVT.

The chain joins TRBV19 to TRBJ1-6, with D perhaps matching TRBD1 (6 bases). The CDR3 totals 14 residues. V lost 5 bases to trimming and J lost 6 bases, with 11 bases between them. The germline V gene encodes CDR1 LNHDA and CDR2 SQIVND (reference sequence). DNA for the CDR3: TGTGCCAGTAGTCAATTCAGGGGTAATTCACCCCTCCACTTT. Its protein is CASSQFRGNSPLHF.

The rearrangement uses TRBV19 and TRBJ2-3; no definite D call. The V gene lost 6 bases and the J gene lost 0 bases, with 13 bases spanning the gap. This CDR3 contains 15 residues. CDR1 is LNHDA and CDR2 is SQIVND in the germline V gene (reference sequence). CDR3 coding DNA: TGTGCCAGTAGCCCCCAGGTCCGGAGCACAGATACGCAGTATTTT. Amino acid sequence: CASSPQVRSTDTQYF.

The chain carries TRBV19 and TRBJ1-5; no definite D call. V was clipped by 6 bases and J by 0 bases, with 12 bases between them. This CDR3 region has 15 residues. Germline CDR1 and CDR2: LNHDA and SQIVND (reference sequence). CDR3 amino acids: CASRTVLYSNQPQHF. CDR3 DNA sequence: TGTGCCAGTAGAACAGTGCTATATAGCAATCAGCCCCAGCATTTT.

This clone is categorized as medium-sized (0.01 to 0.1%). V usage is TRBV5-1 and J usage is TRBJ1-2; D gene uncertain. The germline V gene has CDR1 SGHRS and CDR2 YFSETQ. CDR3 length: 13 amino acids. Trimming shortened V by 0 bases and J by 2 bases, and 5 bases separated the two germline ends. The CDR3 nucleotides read TGCGCCAGCAGCTTGGGGCCGAACTATGGCTACACCTTC. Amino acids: CASSLGPNYGYTF.

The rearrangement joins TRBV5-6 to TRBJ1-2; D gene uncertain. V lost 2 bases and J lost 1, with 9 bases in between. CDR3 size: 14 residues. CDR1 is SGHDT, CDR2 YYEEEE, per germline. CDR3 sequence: CASSFAGLNYGYTF. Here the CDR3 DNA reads TGTGCCAGCAGCTTCGCGGGCCTTAACTATGGCTACACCTTC.

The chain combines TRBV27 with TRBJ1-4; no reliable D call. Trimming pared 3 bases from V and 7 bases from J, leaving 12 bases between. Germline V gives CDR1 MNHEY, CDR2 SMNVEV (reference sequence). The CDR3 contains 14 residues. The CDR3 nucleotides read TGTGCCAGCAGTTTTAATTTTAAGGGTGAAAAACTGTTTTTT. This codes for CASSFNFKGEKLFF.

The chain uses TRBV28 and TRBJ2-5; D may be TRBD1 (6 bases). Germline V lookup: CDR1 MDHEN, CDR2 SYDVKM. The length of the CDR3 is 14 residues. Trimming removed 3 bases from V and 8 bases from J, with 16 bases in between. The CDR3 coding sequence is TGTGCCAGCAGTTTCTTGGGGGCCTCGGGTACCCAGTACTTC. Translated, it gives CASSFLGASGTQYF.

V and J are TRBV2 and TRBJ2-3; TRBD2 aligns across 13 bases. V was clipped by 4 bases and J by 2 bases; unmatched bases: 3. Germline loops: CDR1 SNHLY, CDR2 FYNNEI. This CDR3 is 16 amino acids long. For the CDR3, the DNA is TGTGCCAGCAGTGTCGGACTAGCGGGGGCCACAGATACGCAGTATTTT. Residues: CASSVGLAGATDTQYF.

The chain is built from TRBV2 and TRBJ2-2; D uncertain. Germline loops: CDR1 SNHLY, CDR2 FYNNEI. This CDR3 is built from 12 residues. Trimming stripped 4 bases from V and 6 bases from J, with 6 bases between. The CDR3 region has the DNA TGTGCCAGCAGTGTATCTGCCGGGGAGCTGTTTTTT. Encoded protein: CASSVSAGELFF.

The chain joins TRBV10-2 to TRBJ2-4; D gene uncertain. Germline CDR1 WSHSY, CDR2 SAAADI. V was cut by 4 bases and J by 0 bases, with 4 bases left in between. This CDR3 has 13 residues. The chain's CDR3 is CASSVEAKNIQYF. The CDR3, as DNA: TGCGCCAGCAGTGTCGAAGCCAAAAACATTCAGTACTTC.

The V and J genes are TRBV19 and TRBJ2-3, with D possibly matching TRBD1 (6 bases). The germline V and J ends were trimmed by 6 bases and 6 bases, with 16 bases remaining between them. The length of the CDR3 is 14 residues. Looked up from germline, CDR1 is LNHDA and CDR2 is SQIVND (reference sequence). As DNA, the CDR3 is TGTGCCAGTAGAACCGGGACACCCCCCGATACGCAGTATTTT. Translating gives CASRTGTPPDTQYF.

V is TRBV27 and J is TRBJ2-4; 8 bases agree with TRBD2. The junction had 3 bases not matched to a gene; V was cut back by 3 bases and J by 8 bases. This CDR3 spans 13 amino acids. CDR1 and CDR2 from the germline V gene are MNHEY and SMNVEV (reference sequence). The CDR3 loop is CASSFRGGYIQYF. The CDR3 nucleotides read TGTGCCAGCAGTTTCCGGGGGGGATACATTCAGTACTTC.

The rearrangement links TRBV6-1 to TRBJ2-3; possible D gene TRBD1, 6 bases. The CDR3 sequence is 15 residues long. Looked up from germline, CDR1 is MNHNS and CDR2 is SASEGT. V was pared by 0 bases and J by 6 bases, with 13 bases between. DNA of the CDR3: TGTGCCAGCAGTGAAGCTTTGGGGGCCCCGGATACGCAGTATTTT. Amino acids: CASSEALGAPDTQYF.

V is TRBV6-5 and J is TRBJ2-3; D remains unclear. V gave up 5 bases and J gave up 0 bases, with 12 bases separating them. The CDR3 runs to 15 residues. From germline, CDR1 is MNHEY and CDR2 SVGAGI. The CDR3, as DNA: TGTGCCAGCAGTCAGAATCGACCTAGCACAGATACGCAGTATTTT. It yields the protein CASSQNRPSTDTQYF.

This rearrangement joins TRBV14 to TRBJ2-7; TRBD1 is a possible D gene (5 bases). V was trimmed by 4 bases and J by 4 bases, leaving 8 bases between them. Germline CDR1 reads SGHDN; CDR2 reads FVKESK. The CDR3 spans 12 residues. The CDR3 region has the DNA TGTGCCAGCAGCCCAGGGATGTACGAGCAGTACTTC. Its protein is CASSPGMYEQYF. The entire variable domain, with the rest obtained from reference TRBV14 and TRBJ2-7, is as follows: EAGVTQFPSHSVIEKGQTVTLRCDPISGHDNLYWYRRVMGKEIKFLLHFVKESKQDESGMPNNRFLAERTGGTYSTLKVQPAELEDSGVYFCASSPGMYEQYFGPGTRLTVT.

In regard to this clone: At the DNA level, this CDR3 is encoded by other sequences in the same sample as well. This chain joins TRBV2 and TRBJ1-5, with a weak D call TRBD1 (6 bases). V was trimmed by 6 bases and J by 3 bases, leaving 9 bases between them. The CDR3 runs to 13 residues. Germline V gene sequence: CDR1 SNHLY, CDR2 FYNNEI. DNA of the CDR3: TGTGCCAGCAGGCGGGACAACAATCAGCCCCAGCATTTT. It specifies CASRRDNNQPQHF.

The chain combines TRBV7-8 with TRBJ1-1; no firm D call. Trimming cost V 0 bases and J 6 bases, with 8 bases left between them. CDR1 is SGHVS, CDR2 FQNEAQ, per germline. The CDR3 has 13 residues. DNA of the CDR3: TGTGCCAGCAGCTTAGCAGGGATACCTGAAGCTTTCTTT. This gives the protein CASSLAGIPEAFF.

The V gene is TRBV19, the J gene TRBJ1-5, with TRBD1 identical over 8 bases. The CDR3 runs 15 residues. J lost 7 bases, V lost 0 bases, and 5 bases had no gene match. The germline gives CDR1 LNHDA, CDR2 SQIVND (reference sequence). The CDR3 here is CASSIETGVRQPQHF. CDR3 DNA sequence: TGTGCCAGTAGTATAGAGACAGGGGTTCGGCAGCCCCAGCATTTT.